This TCR beta chain comes out of a study of blood T cell repertoires in COVID-19. Study information: T cells, B-cell-depleted T cells, or PBMCs provided the cDNA or gDNA that served as material.

Study processing details: Amplification of reference gene primers provided the estimated nucleated cell counts. TCRdb's copy holds only in-frame clones and misses some; the assay was immunoSEQ multiplex PCR. The DNA was the basis for D and trimming; V, J and clone size are from that table. Seen here are about 230,000 clones, 88% observed once, and the top ten hold less than 3.5%. Germline assignment: CDR1 GTSNPN and CDR2 SVGIG (reference sequence). This CDR3 spans 15 amino acids. J was trimmed by 5 bases and V by 4 bases; bases with no gene match: 10. The clonotype originates from an older woman with acute or convalescent COVID-19. The chain uses TRBV30 and TRBJ2-5; 10 nucleotides match TRBD1. Sequencing used peripheral blood. Written as DNA, the CDR3 is TGTGCCTGGAACCGACAGGGGGCGCGGGGGGAGACCCAGTACTTC. This gives the protein CAWNRQGARGETQYF.